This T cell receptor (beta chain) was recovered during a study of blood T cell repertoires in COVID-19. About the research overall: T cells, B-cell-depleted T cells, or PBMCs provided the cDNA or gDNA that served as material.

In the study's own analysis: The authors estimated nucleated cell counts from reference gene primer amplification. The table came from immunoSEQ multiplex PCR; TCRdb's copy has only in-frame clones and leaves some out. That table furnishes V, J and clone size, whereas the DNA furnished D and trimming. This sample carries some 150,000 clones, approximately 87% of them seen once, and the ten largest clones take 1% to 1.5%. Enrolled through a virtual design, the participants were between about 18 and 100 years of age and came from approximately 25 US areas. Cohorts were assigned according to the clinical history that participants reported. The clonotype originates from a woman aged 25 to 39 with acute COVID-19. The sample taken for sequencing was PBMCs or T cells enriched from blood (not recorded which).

Written as DNA, the CDR3 is TGTGCCAGCAGCTTGGCCGGGAGGGCCCTAGATGAGCAGTTCTTC. Translation gives CASSLAGRALDEQFF. The V and J genes are TRBV5-6 and TRBJ2-1; the match to TRBD2 covers 8 bases. From germline, CDR1 is SGHDT and CDR2 YYEEEE. The CDR3 runs to 15 residues. V was pared by 0 bases and J by 8 bases, with 7 bases of the junction left unmatched.